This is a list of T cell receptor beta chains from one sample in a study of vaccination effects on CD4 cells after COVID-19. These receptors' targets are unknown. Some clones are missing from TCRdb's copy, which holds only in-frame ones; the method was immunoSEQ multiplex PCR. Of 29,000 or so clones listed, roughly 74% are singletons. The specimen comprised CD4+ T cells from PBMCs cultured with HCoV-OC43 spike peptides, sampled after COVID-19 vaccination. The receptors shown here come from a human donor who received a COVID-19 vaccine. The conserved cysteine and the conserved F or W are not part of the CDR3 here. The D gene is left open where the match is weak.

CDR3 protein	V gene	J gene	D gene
ATSRVVASERDTQY	TRBV15	TRBJ2-3	.
SVLQQGTNYGYT	TRBV29-1	TRBJ1-2	.
ASSPGLGQSTSKETQY	TRBV5-1	TRBJ2-5	TRBD1
ASSQQRQGPQH	TRBV11-2	TRBJ1-5	.
ASSPRDRADTQY	TRBV18	TRBJ2-3	TRBD1
ASSRTNTNTGELF	TRBV18	TRBJ2-2	.
ASSDSSKGTEAF	TRBV6-4	TRBJ1-1	.
ASSLGPGTGPYEQY	TRBV5-5	TRBJ2-7	TRBD1
ASSPGRAGGVVTQY	TRBV9	TRBJ2-5	TRBD2
ASSPEANTGELF	TRBV5-1	TRBJ2-2	.
ASSERQGISNQPQH	TRBV2	TRBJ1-5	.
ASRGDRVSPLH	TRBV10-2	TRBJ1-6	TRBD1
ASSQDLAPSYNEQF	TRBV4-2	TRBJ2-1	.
ASSQSRGQVTGELF	TRBV23-1	TRBJ2-2	.
ASSIGVPGNTIY	TRBV19	TRBJ1-3	.